Below are 9 T cell receptor beta chains sequenced from a single sample in a study of identical twins (dated by TCRdb to 2016 to 2017). Library generation was performed with 5' RACE. This sample was sequenced with an Illumina HiSeq 2000. TCRdb's own reprocessing of the public reads used fastp at Q25 and MiXCR and kept productive beta chains. Records with the same CDR3 protein are collapsed into one entry carrying the most frequent genes and DNA. For this sample there are 300,000 to 350,000 distinct CDR3 sequences; roughly 12% appear just once. Approximately 7.6% of the sample rests with the top ten. Separately, the same data were catalogued under a study of yellow fever vaccine responses in identical twins.

Sample: CD8+ T cells sorted from blood. These receptors came from a woman younger than 35 in good health.

This clonotype has only a few counts. V usage is TRBV6-1 and J usage is TRBJ2-1; a weak D match, TRBD2 (6 bases). CDR3 length: 16 residues. Germline values: CDR1 MNHNS, CDR2 SASEGT. V dropped 6 bases and J dropped 0 bases, with 15 bases sitting between them. The CDR3 reads CASRESGRSSYNEQFF. The CDR3 nucleotides read TGTGCCAGCAGAGAGAGCGGGCGGAGCTCCTACAATGAGCAGTTCTTC.

This clonotype was seen more than once but under ten times. This chain's CDR3 is CASSDRGQGAYEQYF. CDR3 bases: TGCGCCAGCAGTGACAGGGGACAGGGGGCTTACGAGCAGTACTTC. The chain has TRBV10-2 and TRBJ2-7; the match to TRBD1 covers 12 bases. In germline, CDR1 is WSHSY, CDR2 SAAADI. The CDR3 contains 15 residues. Germline trimming cut 3 bases from V and 4 bases from J; bases unmatched to any gene: 4.

V and J are TRBV3-1 and TRBJ2-6; unclear D gene. The CDR3 extends over 15 amino acids. The germline V gene encodes CDR1 LGHDT and CDR2 YNNKEL (reference sequence). The V end was cut by 7 bases, the J end by 0 bases, with 10 bases between. CDR3 amino acids: CASTSGLSGANVLTF. DNA of the CDR3: TGTGCCAGCACCTCTGGGCTCTCTGGGGCCAACGTCCTGACTTTC.

In this sample, this clonotype turned up a few times. The chain couples TRBV7-9 to TRBJ2-5, with a possible D match to TRBD2 (5 bases). The germline gives CDR1 SEHNR, CDR2 FQNEAQ (reference sequence). This CDR3 has 14 residues. The V gene lost 2 bases and the J gene lost 5 bases, with 12 bases spanning the gap. CDR3 sequence (DNA): TGTGCCAGCAGCTTATCTGGGTGGAGGGAGACCCAGTACTTC. Translated, it gives CASSLSGWRETQYF. Full variable domain (remainder filled in from reference TRBV7-9 and TRBJ2-5): DTGVSQNPRHKITKRGQNVTFRCDPISEHNRLYWYRQTLGQGPEFLTYFQNEAQLEKSRLLSDRFSAERPKGSFSTLEIQRTEQGDSAMYLCASSLSGWRETQYFGPGTRLLVL.

The table lists this clonotype with many counts. The chain uses TRBV15 and TRBJ2-7, with 9 positions matching TRBD1. The V gene end was trimmed by 6 bases and the J gene end by 7 bases; junction bases not matched to a gene: 7. In germline, CDR1 is LNHNV, CDR2 YYDKDF (reference sequence). CDR3 length: 13 residues. The CDR3 sequence: CATSRDRVREQYF. The CDR3, as DNA: TGTGCCACCAGTAGGGACAGGGTGAGGGAGCAGTACTTC.

This clonotype was recorded a few times. V is TRBV5-1 and J is TRBJ2-5; 7 bases match TRBD1. The CDR3 contains 14 residues. Germline V gives CDR1 SGHRS, CDR2 YFSETQ. J lost 5 bases, V lost 0 bases, and 4 bases had no gene match. The CDR3 reads CASSLVTGKETQYF. In DNA form, the CDR3 reads TGCGCCAGCAGCTTGGTGACAGGGAAGGAGACCCAGTACTTC. The variable domain in full, with the rest retrieved from reference TRBV5-1 and TRBJ2-5, is KAGVTQTPRYLIKTRGQQVTLSCSPISGHRSVSWYQQTPGQGLQFLFEYFSETQRNKGNFPGRFSGRQFSNSRSEMNVSTLELGDSALYLCASSLVTGKETQYFGPGTRLLVL.

This clonotype was counted between two and nine times. V gene TRBV9 combines with J gene TRBJ2-1; 11 positions match TRBD2. Germline V gene sequence: CDR1 SGDLS, CDR2 YYNGEE. The length of the CDR3 is 16 residues. J gave up 5 bases and V 3 bases, and 7 bases lay outside the gene matches. CDR3: CASSAGLAGVDNEQFF. In DNA form, the CDR3 reads TGTGCCAGCAGCGCCGGACTAGCGGGCGTTGACAATGAGCAGTTCTTC.

The chain combines TRBV20-1 with TRBJ2-7, with D perhaps assigned TRBD1 or TRBD2 (5 bases each). V was cut by 0 bases and J by 2 bases, with 11 bases left in between. This CDR3 region has 14 residues. CDR1 and CDR2 from the germline V gene are DFQATT and SNEGSKA (reference sequence). CDR3 sequence reads: CSARDLGTAYEQYV. The DNA for the CDR3 is TGCAGTGCTAGAGATTTGGGGACGGCCTACGAGCAGTACGTC.

The CDR3 nucleotides read TGTGCCACCAGTGATTCGTCCTGGTCGGGGTTAGAGACCCAGTACTTC. This gives the protein CATSDSSWSGLETQYF. V is TRBV24-1 and J is TRBJ2-5; weak D call: TRBD2 (5 bases). Trimming took off 2 bases at V and 4 bases at J, with 16 bases between the two ends. The CDR3 is 16 residues long. CDR1 is KGHDR, CDR2 SFDVKD, per germline.